This T cell receptor beta chain is drawn from a study of blood T cell repertoires in COVID-19. Study-wide background: From T cells, B-cell-depleted T cells, or PBMCs came the material, which was cDNA or gDNA.

Authors' data handling: Reference gene primers were amplified, and this amplification served to estimate nucleated cell counts. The repertoire was sequenced with immunoSEQ multiplex PCR; TCRdb's copy has only in-frame clones and lacks some. V, J and clone size are taken as reported in that table, and D and trimming were inferred from the DNA itself. The sample has fewer than 150,000 clones, just over 85% seen once. The clonotype was recovered from a woman aged 45-60 years with active or convalescent COVID-19. Sample: peripheral blood.

This CDR3 reads CASSQDFGFSGNTIYF. CDR3 sequence (DNA): TGTGCCAGCAGCCAAGATTTCGGGTTCTCTGGAAACACCATATATTTT. The chain joins TRBV4-2 to TRBJ1-3; D is unclear. CDR3 length: 16 residues. Germline V gene lookup returns CDR1 LGHNA and CDR2 YNFKEQ. V was shortened by 0 bases and J by 0 bases, with 9 bases between the two germline ends.